The clone carrying this T cell receptor beta chain was seen at least ten times. Found in a library prepared for alpha chains, this beta chain is an off-target read, and its abundance has little meaning. The data were obtained in a study of spatial heterogeneity in lung cancer. Study details: Each time, sequencing found more beta-chain sequences than alpha-chain sequences.

TCRdb recomputed calls from the 5' RACE reads with MiXCR, one row per CDR3 protein. The table records 10,000 to 15,000 distinct CDR3 sequences, about 5.1% of them present only once. Time point given: sample taken at primary tumor resection. Material for sequencing was whole RNA from tumor, nontumor lung or frozen PBMC, left unsorted. The donors were about 72 patients with non-small cell lung cancer that was early-stage and untreated. The receptor was derived from a human donor with early-stage non-small cell lung cancer. Source: lung tumor tissue, taken at surgery.

The CDR3 coding sequence is TGTGCCAGCAGTTTAGAGGCTGATGGGGGGGAGCAGTTCTTC. Translation gives CASSLEADGGEQFF. The V and J genes are TRBV12-3 or TRBV12-4 and TRBJ2-1; possible D gene TRBD2, 6 bases. The CDR3 runs 14 residues. V dropped 1 base and J dropped 10 bases, with 14 bases sitting between them.